The clone carrying this T cell receptor beta chain was picked up a small number of times. Repertoires were generated with immunoSEQ multiplex PCR, while TCRdb's copy carries only in-frame clones and drops some. The table shows around 41,000 clones, with over 75% occurring only once. These data originate in a study of OX40 agonist ivuxolimab in advanced cancers. The CDR3 consists of 15 residues. The junction had 5 bases not matched to a gene; V was cut back by 2 bases and J by 4 bases. Germline loops: CDR1 LNHNV, CDR2 YYDKDF (reference sequence). The rearrangement links TRBV15 to TRBJ1-1; 9 bases map to TRBD1. The specimen comprised CD4+ or CD8+ T cells sorted from blood, sampled in a trial of the OX40 agonist ivuxolimab. The sequence derives from an adult with an advanced solid tumor such as melanoma, head and neck, liver or kidney cancer. CDR3 bases: TGTGCCACCAGCAGAACAGGGGGCTCTGGCACTGAAGCTTTCTTT. Its protein is CATSRTGGSGTEAFF.